This T cell receptor (beta chain) was identified during a study of regulatory T cells in long-lasting Graves disease. About the study: Less than 3 months of antithyroid drugs had been taken by newly diagnosed Graves' patients.

The sample holds many counts of this clonotype. Construction of TCR beta libraries relied on iRepertoire HTBI primers and on Arm-PCR targeting CDR3 regions. TCRdb re-called the multiplex PCR reads through MiXCR, storing one row per CDR3 protein. The sample shows approximately 400,000 distinct CDR3 sequences, about 16% of them seen only once. The time point is: newly diagnosed GD, antithyroid drugs for less than 3 months. Scientists built the TCR library using RNA that was extracted from PBMCs. V was clipped by 8 bases and J by 0 bases, with 17 bases between them. Per germline, CDR1 SGHTA and CDR2 FQGTGA. CDR3 size: 17 residues. The same data also went into a second study, on T cells in Graves' hyperthyroidism and ophthalmopathy. From that second work: For the diagnoses, clinical symptoms, serum thyroxine and TRAb, thyroid ultrasound and orbital computed tomography were used. Among clonotypes expanded in thyroid above 0.001, most were also found in blood. Ophthalmopathy and stable hyperthyroidism were told apart by a 13 V-J model.

This TCR was recovered from a woman aged 25 to 45 with Graves disease. J is TRBJ2-6 and V is TRBV7-3, with D maybe TRBD1 (6 bases). Source: peripheral blood mononuclear cells (PBMCs), taken at new diagnosis, from a patient treated with antithyroid drugs. The CDR3, as DNA: TGTGCCAGCTCTGCCCCGGGACACAGCTCTGGGGCCAACGTCCTGACTTTC. Amino acids: CASSAPGHSSGANVLTF.